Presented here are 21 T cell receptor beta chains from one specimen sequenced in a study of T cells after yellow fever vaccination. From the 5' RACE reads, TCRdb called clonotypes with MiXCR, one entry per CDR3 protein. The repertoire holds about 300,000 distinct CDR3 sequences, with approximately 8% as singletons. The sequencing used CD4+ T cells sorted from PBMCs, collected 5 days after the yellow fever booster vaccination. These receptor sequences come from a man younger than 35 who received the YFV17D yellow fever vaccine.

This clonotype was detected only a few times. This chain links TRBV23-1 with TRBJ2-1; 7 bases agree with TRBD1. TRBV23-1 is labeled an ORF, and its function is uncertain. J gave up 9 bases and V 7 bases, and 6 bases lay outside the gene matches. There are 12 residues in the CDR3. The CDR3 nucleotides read TGCGCCAGCACACAGGGGCTGGCTGAGCAGTTCTTC. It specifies CASTQGLAEQFF.

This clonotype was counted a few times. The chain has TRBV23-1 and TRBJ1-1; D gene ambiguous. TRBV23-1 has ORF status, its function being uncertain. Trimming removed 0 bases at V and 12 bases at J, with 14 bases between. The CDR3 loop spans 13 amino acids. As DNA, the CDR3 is TGCGCCAGCAGTCAATCCATGACTCGTCTAACTTTCTTT. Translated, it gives CASSQSMTRLTFF.

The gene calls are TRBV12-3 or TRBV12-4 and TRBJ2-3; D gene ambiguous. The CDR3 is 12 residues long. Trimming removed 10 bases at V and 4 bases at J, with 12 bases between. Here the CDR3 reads CATQGGADTQYF. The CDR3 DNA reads TGTGCCACCCAAGGTGGGGCAGATACGCAGTATTTT.

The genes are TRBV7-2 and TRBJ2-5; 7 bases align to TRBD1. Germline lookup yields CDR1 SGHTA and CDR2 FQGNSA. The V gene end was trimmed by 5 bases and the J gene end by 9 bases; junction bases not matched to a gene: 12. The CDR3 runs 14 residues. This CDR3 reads CASSPRRPQGAQYF. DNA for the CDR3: TGTGCCAGCAGCCCCAGACGACCCCAGGGGGCCCAGTACTTC.

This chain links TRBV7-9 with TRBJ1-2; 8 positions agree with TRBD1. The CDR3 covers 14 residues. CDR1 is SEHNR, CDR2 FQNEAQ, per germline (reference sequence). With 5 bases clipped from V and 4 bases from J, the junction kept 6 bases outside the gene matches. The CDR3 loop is CASSAHRGTYGYTF. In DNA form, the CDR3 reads TGTGCCAGCAGCGCCCACAGGGGGACCTATGGCTACACCTTC.

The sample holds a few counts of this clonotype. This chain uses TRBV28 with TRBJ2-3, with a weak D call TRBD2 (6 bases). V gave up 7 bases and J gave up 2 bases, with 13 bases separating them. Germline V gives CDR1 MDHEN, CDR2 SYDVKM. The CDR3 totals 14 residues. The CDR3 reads CASTLGLLTDTQYF. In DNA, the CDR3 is TGTGCCAGCACCTTGGGACTTCTCACAGATACGCAGTATTTT.

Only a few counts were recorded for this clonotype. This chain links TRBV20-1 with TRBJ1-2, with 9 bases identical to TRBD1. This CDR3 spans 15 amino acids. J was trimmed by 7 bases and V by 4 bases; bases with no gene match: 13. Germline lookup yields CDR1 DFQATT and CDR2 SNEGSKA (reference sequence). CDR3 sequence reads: CSAIPRTGGGFGYTF. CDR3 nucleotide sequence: TGCAGTGCTATCCCGCGAACAGGGGGCGGATTTGGCTACACCTTC.

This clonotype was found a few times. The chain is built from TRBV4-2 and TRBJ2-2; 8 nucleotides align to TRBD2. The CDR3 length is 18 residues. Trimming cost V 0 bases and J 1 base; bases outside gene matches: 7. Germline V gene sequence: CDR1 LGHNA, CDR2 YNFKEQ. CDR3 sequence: CASSQDLIAGGNTGELFF. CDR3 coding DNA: TGTGCCAGCAGCCAAGATTTGATTGCGGGGGGGAACACCGGGGAGCTGTTTTTT.

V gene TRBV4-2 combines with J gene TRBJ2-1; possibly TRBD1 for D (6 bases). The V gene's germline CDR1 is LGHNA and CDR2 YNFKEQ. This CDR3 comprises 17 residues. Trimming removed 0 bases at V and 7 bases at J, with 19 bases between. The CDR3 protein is CASSQDRGQATLNEQFF. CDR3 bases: TGTGCCAGCAGCCAAGACCGGGGACAAGCCACACTTAATGAGCAGTTCTTC.

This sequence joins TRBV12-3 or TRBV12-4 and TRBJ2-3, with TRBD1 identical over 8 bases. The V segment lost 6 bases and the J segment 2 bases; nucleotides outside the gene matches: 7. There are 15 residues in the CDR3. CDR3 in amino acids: CASRDRTGPTDTQYF. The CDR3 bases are TGTGCCAGCAGGGATAGGACAGGGCCCACAGATACGCAGTATTTT.

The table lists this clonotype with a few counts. CDR3 DNA: TGTGCCAGCAGCGTAGGCCGGGGCAACAATGAGCAGTTCTTC. It encodes CASSVGRGNNEQFF. J is TRBJ2-1 and V is TRBV9, with D perhaps TRBD1 or TRBD2 (5 bases each). This CDR3 contains 14 residues. Trimming took 0 bases from V and 5 from J, leaving 9 bases between them. Germline V gives CDR1 SGDLS, CDR2 YYNGEE.

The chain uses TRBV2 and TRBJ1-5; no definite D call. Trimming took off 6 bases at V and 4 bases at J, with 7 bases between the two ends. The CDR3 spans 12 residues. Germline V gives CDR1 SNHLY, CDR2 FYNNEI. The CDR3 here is CASRPLNQPQHF. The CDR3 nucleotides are TGTGCCAGCAGACCTTTGAATCAGCCCCAGCATTTT.

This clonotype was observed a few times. CDR3 residues: CASSIRGTFPGYTF. The DNA of the CDR3 is TGTGCCAGTAGTATACGGGGGACTTTCCCGGGCTACACCTTC. The chain joins TRBV19 to TRBJ1-2, with a weak D call TRBD1 (5 bases). This CDR3 is 14 amino acids long. The germline gives CDR1 LNHDA, CDR2 SQIVND (reference sequence). V lost 2 bases and J lost 8, with 15 bases in between.

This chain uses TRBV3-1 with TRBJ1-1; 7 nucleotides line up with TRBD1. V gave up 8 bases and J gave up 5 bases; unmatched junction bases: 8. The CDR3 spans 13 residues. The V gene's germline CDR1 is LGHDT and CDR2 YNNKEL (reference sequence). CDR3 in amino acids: CASSVGGYTEAFF. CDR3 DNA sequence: TGTGCCAGCTCCGTAGGGGGCTATACTGAAGCTTTCTTT.

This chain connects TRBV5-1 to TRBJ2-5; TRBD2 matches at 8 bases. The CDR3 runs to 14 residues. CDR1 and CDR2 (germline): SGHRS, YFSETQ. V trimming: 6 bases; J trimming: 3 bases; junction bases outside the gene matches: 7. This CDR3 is CASKPTSGEETQYF. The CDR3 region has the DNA TGCGCCAGCAAACCTACTAGCGGAGAAGAGACCCAGTACTTC.

CDR3 coding DNA: TGTGCCAGCAGCCAAGATATAAGTACCGCAGGTTTGGAGACCCAGTACTTC. This gives the protein CASSQDISTAGLETQYF. This rearrangement joins TRBV14 to TRBJ2-5; D gene ambiguous. The CDR3 is 17 residues long. In germline, CDR1 is SGHDN, CDR2 FVKESK. The V end was cut by 0 bases, the J end by 5 bases, with 19 bases between.

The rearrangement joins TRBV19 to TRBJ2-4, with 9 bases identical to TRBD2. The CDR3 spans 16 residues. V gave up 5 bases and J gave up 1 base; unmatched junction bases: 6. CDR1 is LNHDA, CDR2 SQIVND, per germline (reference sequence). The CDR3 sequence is CASSSSAGGAKNIQYF. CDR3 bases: TGTGCCAGTAGTTCATCGGCGGGGGGGGCCAAAAACATTCAGTACTTC.

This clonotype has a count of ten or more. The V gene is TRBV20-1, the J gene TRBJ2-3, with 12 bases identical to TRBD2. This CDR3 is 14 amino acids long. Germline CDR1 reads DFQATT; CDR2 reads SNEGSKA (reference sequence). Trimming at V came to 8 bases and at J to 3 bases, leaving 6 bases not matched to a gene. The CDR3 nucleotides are TGCAGTCTCGGACTAGCGGGGAATACAGATACGCAGTATTTT. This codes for CSLGLAGNTDTQYF.

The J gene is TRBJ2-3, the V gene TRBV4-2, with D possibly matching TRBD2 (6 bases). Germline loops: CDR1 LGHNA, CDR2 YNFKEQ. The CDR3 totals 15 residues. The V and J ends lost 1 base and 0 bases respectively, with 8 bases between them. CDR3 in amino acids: CASSQGEASTDTQYF. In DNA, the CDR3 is TGTGCCAGCAGCCAAGGGGAGGCTAGCACAGATACGCAGTATTTT.

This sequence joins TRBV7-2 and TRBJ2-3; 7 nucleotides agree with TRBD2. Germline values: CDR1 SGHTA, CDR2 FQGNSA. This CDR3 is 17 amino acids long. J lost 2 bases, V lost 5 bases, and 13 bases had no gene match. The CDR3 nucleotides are TGTGCCAGCAGCCACCGTCGAAGCGGGGCTAACACAGATACGCAGTATTTT. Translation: CASSHRRSGANTDTQYF.

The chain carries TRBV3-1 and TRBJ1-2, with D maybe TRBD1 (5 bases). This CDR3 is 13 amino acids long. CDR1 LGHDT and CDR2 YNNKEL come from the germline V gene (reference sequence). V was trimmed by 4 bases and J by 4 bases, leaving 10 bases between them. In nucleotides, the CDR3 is TGTGCCAGCAGCCCGGGACTCCGCTATGGCTACACCTTC. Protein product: CASSPGLRYGYTF.